This T cell receptor beta chain derives from a study of circulating CD8 cells and anti-PD-1 response in melanoma. Study at large: Non-responders showed stable or progressive disease; responders showed complete or partial response.

The CDR3 is 15 amino acids. V lost 0 bases, J lost 4 bases, and 6 bases stayed unmatched. From germline, CDR1 is SGHTA and CDR2 FQGNSA. This clonotype is medium-sized (0.01 to 0.1%) by share. Using approximately 16 ng of total RNA, TCR libraries were made with the QIAseq Immune Repertoire TCR panel. One entry per CDR3 protein, called by TCRdb with MiXCR from the reads. Here the sample spans some 420 distinct CDR3 sequences, about a tenth being singletons. Sorting of live CD3+CD8+TCRalphabeta+ cells by PD-1 and/or TIGIT gave four subsets. This TCR was sampled from a human donor with melanoma. The input for sequencing was CD8+ T cells from PBMCs, taken at baseline or after one month of anti-PD-1 therapy (not recorded which). The chain combines TRBV7-2 with TRBJ2-7; TRBD2 matches 7 bases. The chain's CDR3 is CASSLALDGRYEQYF. The CDR3 nucleotides read TGTGCCAGCAGCTTAGCGCTTGACGGGAGGTACGAGCAGTACTTC.